The 25 T cell receptor beta chains given below trace back to one sample, sequenced in a study of blood T cell repertoires in COVID-19. Some clones are missing from TCRdb's copy, which holds only in-frame ones; the method was immunoSEQ multiplex PCR. The table records roughly 95,000 clones, about 86% of them present only once. The source material was peripheral blood. The receptor set was obtained from a man between 60 and 70 years old with acute or convalescent COVID-19.

This clone was recorded a few times. A read error may produce the germline difference seen at one junction end. CDR3: CASSTDIQETQYF. Here the CDR3 DNA reads TGTGCTAGCAGCACCGACATACAAGAGACCCAGTACTTC. The chain carries TRBV7-7 and TRBJ2-5, with D unresolved. The CDR3 spans 13 residues. Germline V gene sequence: CDR1 SSHAT, CDR2 FNYEAQ (reference sequence).

The chain couples TRBV30 to TRBJ2-2, with D possibly matching TRBD1 (6 bases). The germline V gene has CDR1 GTSNPN and CDR2 SVGIG (reference sequence). Trimming removed 3 bases from V and 4 bases from J, with 12 bases in between. The CDR3 has 14 amino acids. The CDR3 loop reads CAWSLTGPTGELFF. CDR3 sequence (DNA): TGTGCCTGGAGCCTGACAGGACCCACCGGGGAGCTGTTTTTT.

The chain recombines TRBV6-5 with TRBJ2-7; 7 positions match TRBD1. The V gene's germline CDR1 is MNHEY and CDR2 SVGAGI. This CDR3 spans 12 amino acids. V was pared by 10 bases and J by 5 bases, with 8 bases of the junction left unmatched. CDR3 protein: CATTDRDHEQYF. In DNA, the CDR3 is TGTGCCACCACCGACAGGGACCACGAGCAGTACTTC.

The gene calls are TRBV12-3 or TRBV12-4 and TRBJ2-1; D is undetermined. The V and J ends lost 4 bases and 8 bases respectively, with 6 bases between them. The CDR3 extends over 11 amino acids. The chain's CDR3 is CASSYEYEQFF. CDR3 sequence (DNA): TGTGCCAGCAGTTATGAGTATGAGCAGTTCTTC.

The rearrangement uses TRBV5-1 and TRBJ2-5; 11 positions match TRBD2. V was clipped by 0 bases and J by 5 bases; unmatched bases: 9. This CDR3 comprises 17 residues. Germline CDR1 and CDR2: SGHRS and YFSETQ. The CDR3 region has the DNA TGCGCCAGCAGCTTGGTTCTAGCGGGAGGAGGGAGTGAGACCCAGTACTTC. Translating gives CASSLVLAGGGSETQYF.

CDR3: CASSAAGGRTDTQYF. The CDR3 nucleotides read TGTGCCAGCAGCGCAGCGGGGGGGCGAACAGATACGCAGTATTTT. This chain joins TRBV9 and TRBJ2-3; 10 positions agree with TRBD2. The CDR3 has 15 residues. The J segment lost 3 bases and the V segment lost 3 bases, leaving 4 bases of the junction unmatched. Looked up from germline, CDR1 is SGDLS and CDR2 is YYNGEE. Full variable domain (rest looked up from reference TRBV9 and TRBJ2-3): DSGVTQTPKHLITATGQRVTLRCSPRSGDLSVYWYQQSLDQGLQFLIQYYNGEERAKGNILERFSAQQFPDLHSELNLSSLELGDSALYFCASSAAGGRTDTQYFGPGTRLTVL.

The chain couples TRBV14 to TRBJ1-6; TRBD1 might be the D (5 bases). The V gene lost 1 base and the J gene lost 6 bases, with 7 bases spanning the gap. Germline V gene lookup returns CDR1 SGHDN and CDR2 FVKESK. The CDR3 totals 14 residues. CDR3 DNA sequence: TGTGCCAGCAGCCAAGTGGGGGGTAATTCACCCCTCCACTTT. Protein: CASSQVGGNSPLHF.

The count of this clone is one. The chain employs TRBV6-5 and TRBJ2-7; 8 nucleotides line up with TRBD2. CDR3 length equals 15 residues. The ends lost 0 bases at V and 4 bases at J; junction bases unmatched: 5. CDR1 MNHEY and CDR2 SVGAGI come from the germline V gene. This chain's CDR3 is CASSYSSLAGYEQYF. The CDR3 bases are TGTGCCAGCAGTTACTCGTCGCTAGCGGGTTACGAGCAGTACTTC.

The CDR3 sequence is CASSELGGKGVGELFF. The DNA of the CDR3 is TGTGCCAGCAGTGAACTTGGGGGCAAAGGGGTCGGGGAGCTGTTTTTT. The chain has TRBV2 and TRBJ2-2, with D perhaps TRBD1 (6 bases). Germline V gene data show CDR1 as SNHLY and CDR2 as FYNNEI. The CDR3 contains 16 residues. With 2 bases removed from V and 7 bases from J, the gap between germline ends came to 17 bases.

The rearrangement links TRBV30 to TRBJ2-1; perhaps TRBD2 as D (5 bases). Germline CDR1 is GTSNPN and CDR2 is SVGIG (reference sequence). The ends were cut back, 4 bases at V and 5 bases at J, with 15 bases in the middle. The CDR3 covers 14 residues. CDR3 amino acids: CAWTVLGDHNEQFF. Here the CDR3 DNA reads TGTGCCTGGACAGTCCTGGGAGACCACAATGAGCAGTTCTTC.

The chain recombines TRBV14 with TRBJ1-2; TRBD1 matches 10 bases. Germline V lookup: CDR1 SGHDN, CDR2 FVKESK. This CDR3 is built from 14 residues. V lost 4 bases, J lost 3 bases, and 2 bases stayed unmatched. CDR3: CASSRGTGDYGYTF. The CDR3 DNA follows: TGTGCCAGCAGCCGCGGGACAGGGGACTATGGCTACACCTTC. Using reference TRBV14 and TRBJ1-2 for the parts outside the CDR3, the full variable domain is EAGVTQFPSHSVIEKGQTVTLRCDPISGHDNLYWYRRVMGKEIKFLLHFVKESKQDESGMPNNRFLAERTGGTYSTLKVQPAELEDSGVYFCASSRGTGDYGYTFGSGTRLTVV.

The rearrangement links TRBV10-1 to TRBJ2-3, with 9 bases fitting TRBD1. V shed 5 bases, J shed 4 bases, and the junction held 13 bases outside the gene matches. Germline CDR1 and CDR2: WNHNN and SYGVQD (reference sequence). The CDR3 runs 17 residues. The CDR3 DNA is TGCGCCAGCAGTTACCTTCAGGGACAGGGCGGCGCAGATACGCAGTATTTT. Amino acid sequence: CASSYLQGQGGADTQYF.

The rearrangement uses TRBV24-1 and TRBJ2-3; 13 bases map to TRBD2. Trimming cost V 4 bases and J 3 bases; bases outside gene matches: 15. Germline values: CDR1 KGHDR, CDR2 SFDVKD. The CDR3 extends over 20 amino acids. The CDR3 coding sequence is TGTGCCACCAGTGACCGGGGTACTAGCGGGGGGGCCTCTGGGACAGATACGCAGTATTTT. Protein sequence: CATSDRGTSGGASGTDTQYF.

The gene calls are TRBV30 and TRBJ1-2; D ambiguous. Germline lookup yields CDR1 GTSNPN and CDR2 SVGIG (reference sequence). V shed 2 bases and J shed 4 bases, with 8 bases lying between them. This CDR3 region has 12 residues. For the CDR3, the DNA is TGTGCCTGGAGTTCGAGATCCTATGGCTACACCTTC. The encoded protein is CAWSSRSYGYTF.

The CDR3 nucleotides are TGTGCTTCGCAAAAAGAGCGGGGGGGATACAATGAGCAGTTCTTC. Translation gives CASQKERGGYNEQFF. V is TRBV11-3 and J is TRBJ2-1; 10 bases line up with TRBD2. Germline V gene data show CDR1 as SGHNT and CDR2 as YENEEA. The CDR3 has 15 residues. Complete variable domain (other parts from reference TRBV11-3 and TRBJ2-1): EAGVVQSPRYKIIEKKQPVAFWCNPISGHNTLYWYLQNLGQGPELLIRYENEEAVDDSQLPKDRFSAERLKGVDSTLKIQPAELGDSAVYLCASQKERGGYNEQFFGPGTRLTVL.

The chain is built from TRBV19 and TRBJ1-2, with D perhaps matching TRBD1 (6 bases). The CDR3 is made up of 12 amino acids. The V and J ends lost 7 bases and 7 bases respectively, with 13 bases between them. Germline loops: CDR1 LNHDA, CDR2 SQIVND (reference sequence). The CDR3 bases are TGTGCCAGTAATACAGGGTCCACTGGCTACACCTTC. Its translation is CASNTGSTGYTF.

This clone was found a few times. The chain couples TRBV10-3 to TRBJ2-2; tentatively, D is TRBD1 (6 bases). Germline lookup yields CDR1 ENHRY and CDR2 SYGVKD. The CDR3 is 15 residues long. V was pared by 4 bases and J by 4 bases, with 13 bases between. CDR3: CAISVDRTFTGELFF. The DNA for the CDR3 is TGTGCCATCAGTGTAGACAGGACCTTCACCGGGGAGCTGTTTTTT.

This clone appeared a single time. The rearrangement uses TRBV14 and TRBJ2-3, with TRBD2 matching over 8 bases. J lost 4 bases, V lost 1 base, and 10 bases had no gene match. This CDR3 region has 17 residues. Germline lookup yields CDR1 SGHDN and CDR2 FVKESK. The CDR3 region has the DNA TGTGCCAGCAGCCAAGGAGGCCCGGGCGGGAGGTCAGATACGCAGTATTTT. Translation: CASSQGGPGGRSDTQYF.

This chain uses TRBV24-1 with TRBJ2-1; no reliable D call. Germline V gene data show CDR1 as KGHDR and CDR2 as SFDVKD. V was trimmed by 4 bases and J by 2 bases, leaving 11 bases between them. This CDR3 contains 15 residues. This chain's CDR3 is CATSEGFSTYNEQFF. CDR3 DNA: TGTGCCACCAGTGAAGGTTTTAGCACCTACAATGAGCAGTTCTTC.

The CDR3 DNA follows: TGTGCCACCAGTGATTTACGGCAGGGGTTAGCGAACACCGGGGAGCTGTTTTTT. It translates to CATSDLRQGLANTGELFF. V gene TRBV24-1 combines with J gene TRBJ2-2, with D possibly being TRBD1 (6 bases). CDR1 and CDR2 (germline): KGHDR, SFDVKD. The V end lost 1 base, the J end lost 0 bases, and 14 bases lay between the germline ends. The CDR3 is 18 amino acids.

This clone was counted only a few times. The rearrangement joins TRBV21-1 to TRBJ2-7; TRBD2, the table's D call, was not compared with the DNA. TRBV21-1 is termed a pseudogene. The CDR3 length is 15 residues. CDR3 DNA: TGTGCCAGCAGCCCCCGGCGGGGGGCTTCCTACGAGCAGTACGTC. The encoded protein is CASSPRRGASYEQYV.

The chain combines TRBV12-3 or TRBV12-4 with TRBJ1-5, with D unresolved. CDR3 length: 12 amino acids. V was pared by 4 bases and J by 5 bases, with 6 bases between. The CDR3, as DNA: TGTGCCAGCAGTTCCCCCTATCAGCCCCAGCATTTT. It encodes CASSSPYQPQHF.

This clone was seen once. This sequence joins TRBV20-1 and TRBJ2-3; D remains ambiguous. V lost 3 bases and J 5 bases, leaving 6 bases between the germline ends. CDR1 DFQATT and CDR2 SNEGSKA come from the germline V gene (reference sequence). The CDR3 contains 11 residues. The CDR3 sequence is CSASPRDTQYF. CDR3 nucleotide sequence: TGCAGTGCTAGCCCTAGAGATACGCAGTATTTT.

The chain carries TRBV7-2 and TRBJ1-2; the match to TRBD1 covers 8 bases. The germline V gene has CDR1 SGHTA and CDR2 FQGNSA. With 1 base clipped from V and 4 bases from J, the junction kept 11 bases outside the gene matches. The CDR3 spans 17 residues. Here the CDR3 DNA reads TGTGCCAGCAGCTTAGGACTCCCGACAGGGGAGTCCTATGGCTACACCTTC. This codes for CASSLGLPTGESYGYTF. The entire variable domain, with the rest obtained from reference TRBV7-2 and TRBJ1-2, is as follows: GAGVSQSPSNKVTEKGKDVELRCDPISGHTALYWYRQSLGQGLEFLIYFQGNSAPDKSGLPSDRFSAERTGGSVSTLTIQRTQQEDSAVYLCASSLGLPTGESYGYTFGSGTRLTVV.

The chain couples TRBV19 to TRBJ1-2; tentative D call: TRBD1 (5 bases). This CDR3 contains 17 residues. V was trimmed by 4 bases and J by 5 bases, leaving 23 bases between them. From germline, CDR1 is LNHDA and CDR2 SQIVND (reference sequence). CDR3 nucleotide sequence: TGTGCCAGTAGTACCTCTGGGGCAGGTTCTATAGGGTATGGCTACACCTTC. It translates to CASSTSGAGSIGYGYTF.